This T cell receptor beta chain was retrieved from a study of CD8 T cells in ankylosing spondylitis. This clonotype was observed a handful of times. Its antigen is unknown. TCRdb redid the calling of the 5' RACE reads with MiXCR, one entry per CDR3 protein. Among approximately 520,000 distinct CDR3 sequences listed, approximately 5.3% were seen once. J was trimmed by 4 bases and V by 5 bases; bases with no gene match: 14. Germline V gene sequence: CDR1 SGHTA, CDR2 FQGNSA. CDR3 length: 17 amino acids. Findings and caveats of the study: Typical of ankylosing spondylitis blood, it appeared, was a TCR beta motif of under 10 highly homologous variants. Significant enrichment of disease-linked clones was reportedly seen in matched ankylosing spondylitis synovial fluid.

The sequenced sample was blood, either unsorted or a sorted T cell fraction (not recorded which). The TCR sequence derives from a male donor with ankylosing spondylitis. The chain links TRBV7-2 to TRBJ2-1; 7 positions agree with TRBD2. The CDR3 nucleotides are TGTGCCAGCAGCCGAGGACTAGTTTTCGCCGATTACAATGAGCAGTTCTTC. It is translated as CASSRGLVFADYNEQFF.